Described below is a single TCR beta chain sequence and its context. Its antigen remains unknown. These data belong to a study of siplizumab effects on memory and regulatory T cells. The assay was immunoSEQ multiplex PCR, and TCRdb's table has in-frame clones only and misses some. The sample carries about 87,000 clones, about 87% recorded once. General study results and limits: It seemed that naive T cells were more diverse than memory cells and were major contributors to the alloresponse. Siplizumab brought about a significant reduction in alloreactive sequences traceable to unstimulated CD4+ memory cells. Treg-derived clones made up an average of approximately 64% of mappable alloreactive CD4+ clones with siplizumab and 26.9% in controls.

Trimming left V 5 bases short and J 4 bases short, with 21 bases between. Germline CDR1 and CDR2: MNHEY and SMNVEV (reference sequence). The CDR3 is 16 residues long. The rearrangement uses TRBV27 and TRBJ2-7, with D unclear. This TCR derives from a human donor in good health. Sequencing was performed on CD4+ T cells sorted from blood. CDR3 region: CASSVKSLGFTYEQYF. As DNA, the CDR3 is TGTGCCAGCAGTGTAAAGAGTTTGGGTTTCACTTACGAGCAGTACTTC.